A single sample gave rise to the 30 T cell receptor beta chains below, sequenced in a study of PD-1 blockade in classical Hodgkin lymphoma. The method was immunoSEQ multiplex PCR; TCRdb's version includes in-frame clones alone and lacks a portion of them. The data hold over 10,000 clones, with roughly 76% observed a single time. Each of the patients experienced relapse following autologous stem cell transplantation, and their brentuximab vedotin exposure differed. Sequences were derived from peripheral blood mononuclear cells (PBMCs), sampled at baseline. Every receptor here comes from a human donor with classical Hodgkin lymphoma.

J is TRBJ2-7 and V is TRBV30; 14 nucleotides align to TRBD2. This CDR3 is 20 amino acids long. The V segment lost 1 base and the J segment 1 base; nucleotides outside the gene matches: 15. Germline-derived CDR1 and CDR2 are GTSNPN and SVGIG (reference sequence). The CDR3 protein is CAWSGGTGTSGSLVSYEQYF. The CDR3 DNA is TGTGCCTGGAGTGGGGGTACCGGGACTAGCGGGAGTTTGGTGTCCTACGAGCAGTACTTC.

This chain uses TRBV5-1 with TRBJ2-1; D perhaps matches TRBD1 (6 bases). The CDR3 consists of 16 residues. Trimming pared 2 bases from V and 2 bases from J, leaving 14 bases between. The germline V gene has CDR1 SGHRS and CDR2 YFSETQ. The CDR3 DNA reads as TGCGCCAGCAGCTTAGACAGGTCTGGTACCTACAATGAGCAGTTCTTC. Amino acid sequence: CASSLDRSGTYNEQFF.

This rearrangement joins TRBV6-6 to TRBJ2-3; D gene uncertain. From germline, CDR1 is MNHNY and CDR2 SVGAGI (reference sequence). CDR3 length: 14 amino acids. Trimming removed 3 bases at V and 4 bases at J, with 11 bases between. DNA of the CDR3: TGTGCCAGCAGTTATGACGGGCCCTCAGATACGCAGTATTTT. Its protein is CASSYDGPSDTQYF.

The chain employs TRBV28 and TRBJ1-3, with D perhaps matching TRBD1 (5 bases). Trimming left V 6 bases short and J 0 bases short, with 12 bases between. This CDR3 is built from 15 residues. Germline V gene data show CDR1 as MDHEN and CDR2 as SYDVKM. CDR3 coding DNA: TGTGCCAGCAGGGGGCCATCAAACTCTGGAAACACCATATATTTT. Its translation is CASRGPSNSGNTIYF.

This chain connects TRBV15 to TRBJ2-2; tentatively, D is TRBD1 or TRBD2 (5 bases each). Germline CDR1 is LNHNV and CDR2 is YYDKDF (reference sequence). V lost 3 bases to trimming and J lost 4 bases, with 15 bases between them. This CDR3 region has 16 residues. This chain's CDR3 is CATSRELPGATGELFF. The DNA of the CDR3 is TGTGCCACCAGCAGGGAACTCCCCGGGGCCACCGGGGAGCTGTTTTTT.

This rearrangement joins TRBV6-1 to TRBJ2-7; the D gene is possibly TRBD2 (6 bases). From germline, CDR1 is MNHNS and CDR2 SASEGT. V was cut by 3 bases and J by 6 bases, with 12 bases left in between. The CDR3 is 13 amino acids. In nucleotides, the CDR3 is TGTGCCAGCAGTGAGTCGGGGGTGGGCGAGCAGTACTTC. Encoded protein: CASSESGVGEQYF.

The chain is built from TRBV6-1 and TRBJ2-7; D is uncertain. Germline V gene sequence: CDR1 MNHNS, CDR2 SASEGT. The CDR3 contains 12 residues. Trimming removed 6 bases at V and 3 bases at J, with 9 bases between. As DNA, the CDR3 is TGTGCCAGCAGCCACCCTGTCTACGAGCAGTACTTC. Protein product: CASSHPVYEQYF.

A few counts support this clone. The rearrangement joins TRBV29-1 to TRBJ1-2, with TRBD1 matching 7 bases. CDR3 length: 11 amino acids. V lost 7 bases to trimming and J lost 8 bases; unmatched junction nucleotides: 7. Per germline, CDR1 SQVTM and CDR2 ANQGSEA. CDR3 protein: CSAVARGGYTF. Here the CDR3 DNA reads TGCAGCGCAGTGGCCAGGGGGGGCTACACCTTC. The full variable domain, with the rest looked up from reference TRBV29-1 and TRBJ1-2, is SAVISQKPSRDICQRGTSLTIQCQVDSQVTMMFWYRQQPGQSLTLIATANQGSEATYESGFVIDKFPISRPNLTFSTLTVSNMSPEDSSIYLCSAVARGGYTFGSGTRLTVV.

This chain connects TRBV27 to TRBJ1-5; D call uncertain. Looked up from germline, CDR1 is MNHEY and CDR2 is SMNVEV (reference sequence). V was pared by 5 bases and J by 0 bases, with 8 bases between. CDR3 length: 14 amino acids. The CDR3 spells CASSRLSSNQPQHF. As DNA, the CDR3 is TGTGCCAGCAGTCGATTAAGTAGCAATCAGCCCCAGCATTTT.

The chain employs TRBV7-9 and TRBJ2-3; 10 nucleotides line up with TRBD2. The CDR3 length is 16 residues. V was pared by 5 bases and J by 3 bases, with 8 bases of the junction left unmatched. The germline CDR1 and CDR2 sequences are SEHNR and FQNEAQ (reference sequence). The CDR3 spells CASSHHASGSTDTQYF. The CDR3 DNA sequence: TGTGCCAGCAGCCACCATGCTAGCGGGAGTACAGATACGCAGTATTTT.

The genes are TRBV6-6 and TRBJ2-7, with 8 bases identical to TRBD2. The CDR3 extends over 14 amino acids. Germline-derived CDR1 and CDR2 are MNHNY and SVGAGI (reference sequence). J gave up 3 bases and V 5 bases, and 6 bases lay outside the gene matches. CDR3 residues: CASSAGTRGYEQYF. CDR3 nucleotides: TGTGCCAGCAGTGCCGGGACTAGGGGCTACGAGCAGTACTTC.

CDR3 bases: TGTGCCAGCAGTTATTCTAGCGGGGGTCACAATGAGCAGTTCTTC. Translation gives CASSYSSGGHNEQFF. This chain joins TRBV6-5 and TRBJ2-1; 10 positions agree with TRBD2. CDR3 size: 15 residues. Trimming removed 3 bases from V and 5 bases from J; junction bases left unmatched: 4. Germline-derived CDR1 and CDR2 are MNHEY and SVGAGI.

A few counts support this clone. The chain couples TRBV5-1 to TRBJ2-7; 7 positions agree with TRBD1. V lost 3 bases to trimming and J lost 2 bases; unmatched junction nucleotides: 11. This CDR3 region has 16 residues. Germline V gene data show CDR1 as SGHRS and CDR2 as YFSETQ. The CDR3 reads CASSSPSTGIPYEQYF. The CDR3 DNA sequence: TGCGCCAGCAGCTCTCCTTCGACAGGGATCCCCTACGAGCAGTACTTC.

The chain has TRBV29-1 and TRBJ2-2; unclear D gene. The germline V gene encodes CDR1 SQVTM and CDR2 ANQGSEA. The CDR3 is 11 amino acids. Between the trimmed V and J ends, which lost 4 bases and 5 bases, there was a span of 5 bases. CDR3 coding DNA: TGCAGCGTTGCTCCGACCGGGGAGCTGTTTTTT. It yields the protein CSVAPTGELFF.

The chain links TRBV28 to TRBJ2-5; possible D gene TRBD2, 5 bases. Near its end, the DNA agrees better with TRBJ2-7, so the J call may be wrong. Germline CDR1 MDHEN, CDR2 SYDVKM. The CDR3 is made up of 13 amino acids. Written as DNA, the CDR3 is TGTGCCAGCAGTTTCCACGGGGCCTACGAGCAGTACTTC. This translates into CASSFHGAYEQYF.

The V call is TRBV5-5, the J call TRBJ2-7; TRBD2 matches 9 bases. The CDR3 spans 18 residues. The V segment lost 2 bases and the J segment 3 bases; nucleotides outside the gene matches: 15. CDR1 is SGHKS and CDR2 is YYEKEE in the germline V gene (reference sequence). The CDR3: CASSLTTSGPPSYYEQYF. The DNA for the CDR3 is TGTGCCAGCAGCTTAACCACTAGCGGGCCACCATCATACTACGAGCAGTACTTC.

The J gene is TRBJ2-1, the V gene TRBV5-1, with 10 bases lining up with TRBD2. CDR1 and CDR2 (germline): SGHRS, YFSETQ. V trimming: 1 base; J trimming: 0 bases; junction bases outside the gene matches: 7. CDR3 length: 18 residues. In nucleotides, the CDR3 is TGCGCCAGCAGCTTGAGGACTAGCGGCGGAAGCTCCTACAATGAGCAGTTCTTC. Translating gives CASSLRTSGGSSYNEQFF.

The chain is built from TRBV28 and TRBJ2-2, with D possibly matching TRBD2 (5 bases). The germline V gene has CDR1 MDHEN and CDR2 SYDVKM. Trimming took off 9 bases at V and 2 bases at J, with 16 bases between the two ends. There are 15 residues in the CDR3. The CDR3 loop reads CASKPGRDNTGELFF. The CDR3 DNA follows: TGTGCCAGTAAACCGGGCCGGGATAACACCGGGGAGCTGTTTTTT.

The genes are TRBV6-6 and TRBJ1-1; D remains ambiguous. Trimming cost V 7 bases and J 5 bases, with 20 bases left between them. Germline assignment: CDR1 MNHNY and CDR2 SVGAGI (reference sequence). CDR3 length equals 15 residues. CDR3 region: CASTGQRAKDTEAFF. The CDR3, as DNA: TGTGCCAGCACTGGCCAGAGGGCCAAGGATACTGAAGCTTTCTTT.

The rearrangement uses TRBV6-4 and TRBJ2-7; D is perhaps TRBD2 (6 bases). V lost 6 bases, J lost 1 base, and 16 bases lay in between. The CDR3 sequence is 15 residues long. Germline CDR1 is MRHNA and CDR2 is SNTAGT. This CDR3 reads CASRTGTSLSYEQYF. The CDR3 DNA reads TGTGCCAGCAGGACCGGGACTTCCCTTTCCTACGAGCAGTACTTC.

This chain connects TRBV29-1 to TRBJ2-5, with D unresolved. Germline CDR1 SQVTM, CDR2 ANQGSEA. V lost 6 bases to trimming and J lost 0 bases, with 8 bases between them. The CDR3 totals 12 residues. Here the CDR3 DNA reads TGCAGCGTGTGGCGGAACCAAGAGACCCAGTACTTC. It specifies CSVWRNQETQYF.

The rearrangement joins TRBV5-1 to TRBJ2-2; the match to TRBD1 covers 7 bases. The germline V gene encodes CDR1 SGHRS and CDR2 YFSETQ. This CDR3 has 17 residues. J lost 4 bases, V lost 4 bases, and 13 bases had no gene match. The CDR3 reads CASSGDRGFFPTGELFF. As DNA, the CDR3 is TGCGCCAGCAGCGGGGACAGAGGATTTTTCCCCACCGGGGAGCTGTTTTTT.

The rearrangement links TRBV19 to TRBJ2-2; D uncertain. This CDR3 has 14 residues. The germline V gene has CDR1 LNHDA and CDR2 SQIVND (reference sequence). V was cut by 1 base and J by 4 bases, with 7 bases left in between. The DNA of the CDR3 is TGTGCCAGTAGTATAGTCCACGGCACCGGGGAGCTGTTTTTT. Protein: CASSIVHGTGELFF.

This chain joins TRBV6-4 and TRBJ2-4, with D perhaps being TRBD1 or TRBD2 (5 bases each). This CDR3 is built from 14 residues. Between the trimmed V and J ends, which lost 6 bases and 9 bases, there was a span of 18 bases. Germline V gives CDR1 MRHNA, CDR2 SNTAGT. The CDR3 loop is CASREDGARGIQYF. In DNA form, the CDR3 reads TGTGCCAGCAGAGAGGATGGGGCGAGGGGCATTCAGTACTTC.

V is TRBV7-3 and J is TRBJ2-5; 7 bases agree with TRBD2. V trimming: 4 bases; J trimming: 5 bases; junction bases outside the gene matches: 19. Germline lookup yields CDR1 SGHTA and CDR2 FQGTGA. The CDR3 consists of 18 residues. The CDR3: CASSSRGRADLIRETQYF. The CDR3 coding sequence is TGTGCCAGCAGCTCAAGAGGGAGGGCCGACTTGATAAGGGAGACCCAGTACTTC. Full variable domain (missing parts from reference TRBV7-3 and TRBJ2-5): GAGVSQTPSNKVTEKGKYVELRCDPISGHTALYWYRQSLGQGPEFLIYFQGTGAADDSGLPNDRFFAVRPEGSVSTLKIQRTERGDSAVYLCASSSRGRADLIRETQYFGPGTRLLVL.

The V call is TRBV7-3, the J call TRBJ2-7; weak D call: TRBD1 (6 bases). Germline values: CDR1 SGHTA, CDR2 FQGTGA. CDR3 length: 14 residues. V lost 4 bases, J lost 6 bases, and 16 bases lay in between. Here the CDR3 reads CASSSRKGVGEQYF. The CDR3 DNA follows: TGTGCCAGCAGCTCCCGAAAGGGGGTTGGCGAGCAGTACTTC.

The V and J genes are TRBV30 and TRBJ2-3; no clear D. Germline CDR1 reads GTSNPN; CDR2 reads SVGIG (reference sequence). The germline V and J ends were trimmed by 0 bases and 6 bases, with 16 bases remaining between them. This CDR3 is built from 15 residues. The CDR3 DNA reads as TGTGCCTGGAGTGTACTTGCGTCGATCCGGGATACGCAGTATTTT. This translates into CAWSVLASIRDTQYF. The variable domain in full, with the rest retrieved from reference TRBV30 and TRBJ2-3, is SQTIHQWPATLVQPVGSPLSLECTVEGTSNPNLYWYRQAAGRGLQLLFYSVGIGQISSEVPQNLSASRPQDRQFILSSKKLLLSDSGFYLCAWSVLASIRDTQYFGPGTRLTVL.

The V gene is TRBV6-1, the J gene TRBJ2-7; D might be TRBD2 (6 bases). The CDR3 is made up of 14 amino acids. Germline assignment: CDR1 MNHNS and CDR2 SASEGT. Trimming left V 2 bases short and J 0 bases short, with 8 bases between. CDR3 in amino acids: CASSELASSYEQYF. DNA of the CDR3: TGTGCCAGCAGTGAACTAGCGTCCTCCTACGAGCAGTACTTC.

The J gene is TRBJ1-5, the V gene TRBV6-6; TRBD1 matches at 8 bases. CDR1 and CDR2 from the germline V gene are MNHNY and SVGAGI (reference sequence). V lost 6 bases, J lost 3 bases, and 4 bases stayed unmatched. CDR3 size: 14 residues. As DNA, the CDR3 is TGTGCCAGCAGGACAGGGGTAATCAATCAGCCCCAGCATTTT. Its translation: CASRTGVINQPQHF.

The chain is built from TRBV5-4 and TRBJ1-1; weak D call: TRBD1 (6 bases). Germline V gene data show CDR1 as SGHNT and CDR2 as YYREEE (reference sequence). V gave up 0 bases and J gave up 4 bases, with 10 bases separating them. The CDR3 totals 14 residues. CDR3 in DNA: TGTGCCAGCAGCTTGGGTGGGGGCACCACTGAAGCTTTCTTT. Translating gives CASSLGGGTTEAFF.